These T cell receptor beta chains were read from a single sample in a study of blood T cell repertoires in COVID-19. Measured with immunoSEQ multiplex PCR; TCRdb has only the in-frame clones, and not every one. The sample gives approximately 180,000 clones, roughly 87% of which show up once; 20% to 25% is in the top ten. Sequencing used peripheral blood. These receptors came from a man aged 55 to 69 with active or convalescent COVID-19. Each CDR3 is given without its conserved first and last residue. Fields, in order: CDR3 length, J gene, V gene, CDR3 protein.

len: 9; j_gene: TRBJ2-7; v_gene: TRBV20-1; CDR3aa: SAVHLYEQY
len: 11; j_gene: TRBJ1-6; v_gene: TRBV6-5; CDR3aa: ASGTGGGSPLH
len: 13; j_gene: TRBJ2-7; v_gene: TRBV5-1; CDR3aa: ASRRVSGDSYEQY
len: 10; j_gene: TRBJ1-2; v_gene: TRBV10-3; CDR3aa: AISELNYGYT
len: 9; j_gene: TRBJ1-5; v_gene: TRBV19; CDR3aa: ASSTGRAQH
len: 13; j_gene: TRBJ1-4; v_gene: TRBV6-1; CDR3aa: ASSEARGPNEKLF
len: 11; j_gene: TRBJ2-7; v_gene: TRBV6-5; CDR3aa: ASSRDSTYEQY
len: 17; j_gene: TRBJ2-1; v_gene: TRBV27; CDR3aa: ASRRLASGWSSSYNEQF
len: 11; j_gene: TRBJ2-7; v_gene: TRBV19; CDR3aa: ASTVTGVYEQY
len: 14; j_gene: TRBJ1-4; v_gene: TRBV4-1; CDR3aa: ASSQGKRQGNEKLF
len: 12; j_gene: TRBJ1-1; v_gene: TRBV19; CDR3aa: ASSIMGGNTEAF
len: 12; j_gene: TRBJ1-4; v_gene: TRBV5-1; CDR3aa: ASSQGDANEKLF
len: 11; j_gene: TRBJ1-5; v_gene: TRBV19; CDR3aa: ASRAGGNQPQH
len: 9; j_gene: TRBJ2-1; v_gene: TRBV5-1; CDR3aa: ASSQNVEQF
len: 14; j_gene: TRBJ2-3; v_gene: TRBV6-2/TRBV6-3; CDR3aa: ASSYGGGASTDTQY
len: 10; j_gene: TRBJ1-1; v_gene: TRBV20-1; CDR3aa: SASQGDTEAF
len: 13; j_gene: TRBJ1-3; v_gene: TRBV6-5; CDR3aa: ASSPDGGAGNTIY